A single sample is the source of the 3 T cell receptor beta chains below, sequenced in a study of CD8+ T cells in alopecia areata. Treatment indicated: oral pan-JAK inhibitor, 5-10 mg twice daily. As the sequencing template, cDNA was produced by extracting RNA and reverse transcribing it. Repertoires were generated with immunoSEQ multiplex PCR, while TCRdb's copy carries only in-frame clones and drops some. The table includes roughly 220,000 clones, roughly two fifths detected once. The starting material was CD4+ T cells sorted from blood, obtained at approximately week 30, from a patient treated with tofacitinib. Every receptor here comes from a human donor with alopecia areata.

A few counts support this clone. The chain has TRBV29-1 and TRBJ2-7; no clear D gene. This CDR3 contains 12 residues. Germline loops: CDR1 SQVTM, CDR2 ANQGSEA. Trimming cost V 6 bases and J 4 bases, with 13 bases left between them. The DNA of the CDR3 is TGCAGCGTAGCCGAGTTGGGGTACGAGCAGTACTTC. It is translated as CSVAELGYEQYF.

This clone occurred a few times. This sequence joins TRBV29-1 and TRBJ1-2, with 7 positions matching TRBD1. After removal of 7 bases from V and 0 bases from J, the junction contained 8 bases not matched to a gene. This CDR3 is 14 amino acids long. CDR1 and CDR2 from the germline V gene are SQVTM and ANQGSEA. CDR3 sequence: CSADQGQTNYGYTF. CDR3 DNA sequence: TGCAGCGCCGACCAGGGACAGACTAACTATGGCTACACCTTC. The variable domain in full, completed from reference TRBV29-1 and TRBJ1-2, reads SAVISQKPSRDICQRGTSLTIQCQVDSQVTMMFWYRQQPGQSLTLIATANQGSEATYESGFVIDKFPISRPNLTFSTLTVSNMSPEDSSIYLCSADQGQTNYGYTFGSGTRLTVV.

This clone appeared a few times. This rearrangement joins TRBV2 to TRBJ2-6; the match to TRBD1 covers 9 bases. The junction had 9 bases not matched to a gene; V was cut back by 3 bases and J by 0 bases. The V gene's germline CDR1 is SNHLY and CDR2 FYNNEI. CDR3 size: 19 residues. This CDR3 reads CASSDRTGAISSGANVLTF. In nucleotides, the CDR3 is TGTGCCAGCAGTGATAGGACAGGGGCGATCAGCTCTGGGGCCAACGTCCTGACTTTC.